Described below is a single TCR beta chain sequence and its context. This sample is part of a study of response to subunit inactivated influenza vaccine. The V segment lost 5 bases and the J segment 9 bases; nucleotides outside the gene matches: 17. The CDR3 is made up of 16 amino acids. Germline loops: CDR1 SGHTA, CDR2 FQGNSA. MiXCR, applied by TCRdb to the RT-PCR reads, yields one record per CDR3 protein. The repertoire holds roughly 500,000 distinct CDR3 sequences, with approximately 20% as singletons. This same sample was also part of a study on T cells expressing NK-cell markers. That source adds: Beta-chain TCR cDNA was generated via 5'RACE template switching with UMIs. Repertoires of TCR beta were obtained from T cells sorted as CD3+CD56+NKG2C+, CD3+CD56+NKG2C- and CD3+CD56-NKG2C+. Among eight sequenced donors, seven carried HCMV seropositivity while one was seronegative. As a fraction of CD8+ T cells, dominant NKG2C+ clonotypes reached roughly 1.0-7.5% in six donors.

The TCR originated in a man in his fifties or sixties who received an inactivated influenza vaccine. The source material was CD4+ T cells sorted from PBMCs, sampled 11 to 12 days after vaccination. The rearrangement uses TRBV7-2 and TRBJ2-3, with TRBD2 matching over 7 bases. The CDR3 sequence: CASSPLSRGSPRTQYF. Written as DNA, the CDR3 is TGTGCCAGCAGCCCCCTATCGCGGGGGTCTCCAAGGACGCAGTATTTT.